This T cell receptor (beta chain) was found in a study of CD8+ T cells in alopecia areata. The study's findings and limits: Scalp lesions, especially in alopecia totalis/universalis, had higher clonality than normal scalp. Among the top 100, expanded CD8+ clones, as well as scalp clonality, were significantly decreased by tofacitinib. On tofacitinib, scalp and blood still held many of the expanded lesional clones. It was less clear whether patients shared TCRs than it was in mice, possibly because of HLA.

RNA extraction was followed by reverse transcription into cDNA, which acted as the sequencing template. Only in-frame clones appear in the TCRdb table, and some are missing; sequencing was by immunoSEQ multiplex PCR. The sample holds approximately 300,000 clones, nearly 60% seen once. Treatment noted: oral pan-JAK inhibitor, 5-10 mg twice daily. The CDR3 runs 14 residues. V was pared by 2 bases and J by 10 bases, with 4 bases of the junction left unmatched. Germline-derived CDR1 and CDR2 are MNHEY and SMNVEV (reference sequence). On this clone itself: What it binds is not known.

The sample here was CD4+ T cells sorted from blood, taken at week 24, from a patient treated with tofacitinib. This receptor was obtained from a human donor with alopecia areata. The chain is built from TRBV27 and TRBJ1-6; 8 bases agree with TRBD1. CDR3 nucleotide sequence: TGTGCCAGCAGTTTAGGACAGGGTGGCTCACCCCTCCACTTT. It is translated as CASSLGQGGSPLHF.